The 24 T cell receptor beta chains below were found in one sample sequenced in a study of blood T cell repertoires in COVID-19. Profiled with immunoSEQ multiplex PCR; TCRdb holds only in-frame clones, not every one. The profile shows approximately 220,000 clones, roughly 85% of them singletons. Material: PBMCs or T cells enriched from blood (not recorded which). The receptors stem from a woman aged 40 to 50 who had been exposed to COVID-19.

The rearrangement uses TRBV6-6 and TRBJ2-3; 7 bases align to TRBD1. In germline, CDR1 is MNHNY, CDR2 SVGAGI (reference sequence). V lost 5 bases to trimming and J lost 6 bases; unmatched junction nucleotides: 14. CDR3 length: 16 residues. DNA of the CDR3: TGTGCCAGCAGTCGATCCGGGACAGAACGAGGGGATACGCAGTATTTT. Its translation is CASSRSGTERGDTQYF.

This clone turned up a few times. The gene calls are TRBV11-2 and TRBJ2-7, with 9 bases matching TRBD2. Germline CDR1 reads SGHAT; CDR2 reads FQNNGV. The CDR3 covers 17 residues. The V segment lost 4 bases and the J segment 0 bases; nucleotides outside the gene matches: 10. CDR3 sequence reads: CASSSGLAGQSSYEQYF. CDR3 bases: TGTGCCAGCAGCTCAGGCCTAGCGGGGCAGAGCTCCTACGAGCAGTACTTC.

V usage is TRBV11-3 and J usage is TRBJ2-1, with 12 bases lining up with TRBD2. The CDR3 covers 15 residues. Germline V CDR1 and CDR2: SGHNT, YENEEA. V shed 1 base, J shed 11 bases, and the junction held 6 bases outside the gene matches. The CDR3 sequence is CASSLGGTSGRKQFF. CDR3 DNA sequence: TGTGCCAGCAGCTTAGGTGGGACTAGCGGGCGCAAGCAGTTCTTC.

The CDR3 loop is CAISDGEKLFF. In DNA form, the CDR3 reads TGTGCCATCAGTGACGGTGAAAAACTGTTTTTT. The chain couples TRBV10-3 to TRBJ1-4; no firm D call. Germline loops: CDR1 ENHRY, CDR2 SYGVKD. The V end lost 3 bases, the J end lost 7 bases, and 3 bases lay between the germline ends. The CDR3 sequence is 11 residues long.

This chain uses TRBV7-2 with TRBJ1-1; no reliable D call. The germline V gene has CDR1 SGHTA and CDR2 FQGNSA. V lost 5 bases to trimming and J lost 11 bases, with 12 bases between them. This CDR3 spans 11 amino acids. In DNA form, the CDR3 reads TGTGCCAGCAGCCGTGCTCGGGGTGCTTTCTTT. Its protein product is CASSRARGAFF.

The chain uses TRBV28 and TRBJ1-1, with 11 bases lining up with TRBD1. The V and J ends lost 4 bases and 5 bases, in that order; junction bases with no gene match: 3. The CDR3 runs to 14 residues. In germline, CDR1 is MDHEN, CDR2 SYDVKM. The DNA of the CDR3 is TGTGCCAGCAGTTCGGGACAGGGGGAGACTGAAGCTTTCTTT. Translating it yields CASSSGQGETEAFF.

This sequence joins TRBV2 and TRBJ1-1; 8 nucleotides agree with TRBD1. The CDR3 has 16 amino acids. CDR1 and CDR2 (germline): SNHLY, FYNNEI. The trim removed 6 bases at V and 0 bases at J, leaving 9 bases unmatched. DNA of the CDR3: TGTGCCAGCAGGACCCGAAGGACAGGGATGAACACTGAAGCTTTCTTT. Protein product: CASRTRRTGMNTEAFF.

J is TRBJ1-6 and V is TRBV5-1; possible D gene TRBD1, 5 bases. Trimming took off 2 bases at V and 8 bases at J, with 17 bases between the two ends. Germline CDR1 is SGHRS and CDR2 is YFSETQ. The CDR3 has 16 amino acids. The CDR3 sequence is CASSFEPARAHSPLHF. CDR3 bases: TGCGCCAGCAGCTTCGAGCCCGCCAGGGCCCATTCACCCCTCCACTTT.

V and J are TRBV11-3 and TRBJ1-1; D is perhaps TRBD1 (6 bases). The CDR3 spans 14 residues. Trimming took 2 bases from V and 4 from J, leaving 11 bases between them. The germline V gene has CDR1 SGHNT and CDR2 YENEEA. The CDR3 sequence is CASSLTGFGTEAFF. In DNA form, the CDR3 reads TGTGCCAGCAGCTTAACAGGGTTCGGCACTGAAGCTTTCTTT.

V gene TRBV5-1 combines with J gene TRBJ2-3, with TRBD2 matching over 8 bases. Looked up from germline, CDR1 is SGHRS and CDR2 is YFSETQ. The CDR3 length is 15 residues. J lost 5 bases, V lost 4 bases, and 9 bases had no gene match. The CDR3 loop is CASSLSGLEKDTQYF. The DNA of the CDR3 is TGCGCCAGCAGCCTCTCGGGACTAGAGAAAGATACGCAGTATTTT.

The rearrangement links TRBV11-2 to TRBJ2-5; tentatively, D is TRBD2 (6 bases). Between the trimmed V and J ends, which lost 6 bases and 2 bases, there was a span of 13 bases. Germline V lookup: CDR1 SGHAT, CDR2 FQNNGV. The CDR3 is 14 residues long. The CDR3 loop reads CASRTPGGQETQYF. The CDR3 DNA reads TGTGCCAGCAGAACCCCCGGAGGGCAAGAGACCCAGTACTTC.

This chain joins TRBV4-3 and TRBJ1-6, with D perhaps TRBD1 (6 bases). The ends were cut back, 4 bases at V and 13 bases at J, with 32 bases in the middle. Germline V gives CDR1 LGHNA, CDR2 YSLEER. The CDR3 runs 19 residues. The CDR3 nucleotides read TGCGCCAGCAGCCCACAGGGAGGTGGGGGGGAGCTCCTATCCCTTCCCCTCCACTTT. Protein product: CASSPQGGGGELLSLPLHF.

For the CDR3, the DNA is TGTGCCAGCAGACCGGGGGTGGTTCAGCCCCAGCATTTT. Translation gives CASRPGVVQPQHF. The genes are TRBV28 and TRBJ1-5, with D tentatively TRBD1 (5 bases). Trimming cost V 6 bases and J 6 bases, with 12 bases left between them. The CDR3 loop spans 13 amino acids. Germline V gene lookup returns CDR1 MDHEN and CDR2 SYDVKM.

The chain joins TRBV5-1 to TRBJ1-2, with 9 positions matching TRBD1. V dropped 4 bases and J dropped 6; count of bases not matched to a gene: 4. There are 13 residues in the CDR3. Germline V lookup: CDR1 SGHRS, CDR2 YFSETQ. The CDR3 loop reads CASSEGQGNGYTF. In DNA, the CDR3 is TGCGCCAGCAGCGAGGGACAGGGTAATGGCTACACCTTC.

The CDR3 DNA is TGTGCCAGCAGTGAATATTGGGACAGCTCCTACGAGCAGTACTTC. Protein sequence: CASSEYWDSSYEQYF. The chain is built from TRBV6-1 and TRBJ2-7; 7 positions agree with TRBD1. The CDR3 consists of 15 residues. In germline, CDR1 is MNHNS, CDR2 SASEGT. Germline trimming cut 2 bases from V and 0 bases from J; bases unmatched to any gene: 4.

J is TRBJ1-2 and V is TRBV4-2; no firm D call. This CDR3 contains 13 residues. V was shortened by 1 base and J by 3 bases, with 6 bases between the two germline ends. Germline lookup yields CDR1 LGHNA and CDR2 YNFKEQ. The CDR3 here is CASSQGQDYGYTF. The DNA for the CDR3 is TGTGCCAGCAGCCAAGGGCAGGACTATGGCTACACCTTC.

The chain has TRBV2 and TRBJ1-5, with 10 bases matching TRBD1. The CDR3 covers 15 residues. Germline-derived CDR1 and CDR2 are SNHLY and FYNNEI. The V segment lost 6 bases and the J segment 4 bases; nucleotides outside the gene matches: 6. The CDR3 region is CASSSDRGPNQPQHF. The DNA of the CDR3 is TGTGCCAGCAGCTCCGACAGGGGGCCGAATCAGCCCCAGCATTTT.

This clone was seen once. J is TRBJ2-1 and V is TRBV18; TRBD2 aligns across 8 bases. The CDR3 length is 15 residues. Unmatched junction bases numbered 10, after V lost 5 bases and J lost 7 bases. Germline CDR1 reads KGHSH; CDR2 reads LQKENI. The CDR3 is CASSSSLAGGNEQFF. DNA for the CDR3: TGTGCCAGCTCATCCTCCCTAGCGGGCGGTAATGAGCAGTTCTTC.

V is TRBV7-9 and J is TRBJ2-1; 10 positions agree with TRBD2. With V trimmed by 6 bases and J by 0 bases, 14 bases remained unmatched. Per the germline V gene, CDR1 is SEHNR and CDR2 is FQNEAQ (reference sequence). This CDR3 is 19 amino acids long. CDR3 DNA: TGTGCCAGCAGTCACCCGGGGCTAGCGGGGGCCATCTCCTACAATGAGCAGTTCTTC. It yields the protein CASSHPGLAGAISYNEQFF.

The chain has TRBV11-2 and TRBJ1-6, with 7 nucleotides matching TRBD1. Germline loops: CDR1 SGHAT, CDR2 FQNNGV. Losses at the gene ends were 3 bases for V and 7 bases for J; bases not matched to a gene: 6. The CDR3 is 15 residues long. The CDR3 loop is CASSFRQGQNSPLHF. CDR3 bases: TGTGCCAGCAGCTTCCGACAGGGACAGAATTCACCCCTCCACTTT.

The chain combines TRBV4-3 with TRBJ2-5; D remains ambiguous. The CDR3 extends over 15 amino acids. V was trimmed by 1 base and J by 5 bases, leaving 14 bases between them. Germline CDR1 LGHNA, CDR2 YSLEER. The CDR3 spells CASSQGPGWAETQYF. The CDR3 DNA follows: TGCGCCAGCAGCCAAGGACCAGGTTGGGCCGAGACCCAGTACTTC.

The table lists this clone with a few counts. The chain is built from TRBV6-1 and TRBJ1-3, with 7 bases aligning to TRBD1. CDR1 is MNHNS and CDR2 is SASEGT in the germline V gene. The V and J ends lost 1 base and 0 bases, in that order; junction bases with no gene match: 3. The CDR3 spans 16 residues. CDR3 loop: CASSEGTGPSGNTIYF. In nucleotides, the CDR3 is TGTGCCAGCAGTGAAGGGACAGGCCCCTCTGGAAACACCATATATTTT.

A single count supports this clone. This sequence joins TRBV7-2 and TRBJ2-7, with D tentatively TRBD2 (6 bases). The CDR3 extends over 15 amino acids. Deletions cut 7 bases from V and 1 base from J, with 17 bases between. CDR1 and CDR2 from the germline V gene are SGHTA and FQGNSA. CDR3: CASTVTGGRSYEQYF. For the CDR3, the DNA is TGTGCCAGCACCGTCACTGGGGGGAGGTCCTACGAGCAGTACTTC.

This chain links TRBV10-3 with TRBJ2-5; 7 nucleotides line up with TRBD1. Germline assignment: CDR1 ENHRY and CDR2 SYGVKD. V dropped 7 bases and J dropped 5; count of bases not matched to a gene: 13. The CDR3 has 15 residues. CDR3 residues: CAITLNRGRGETQYF. CDR3 nucleotide sequence: TGTGCCATCACCCTAAACAGGGGAAGGGGGGAGACCCAGTACTTC.